The 28 T cell receptor beta chains below come from one sample, sequenced in a study of T cells in Graves' hyperthyroidism and ophthalmopathy. There were TCR beta CDR3 regions amplified from RNA transcripts. Researchers ran a first-round RT-PCR on the TCR CDR3 using the HTBI primer set. Using its own MiXCR run on the multiplex PCR reads, TCRdb lists one record per CDR3 protein. The data contain about 640,000 distinct CDR3 sequences, around 20% of them singletons. Specimen: blood. The source of these receptors is a man aged 30 to 45 with Graves' ophthalmopathy.

This rearrangement joins TRBV14 to TRBJ2-1; possibly TRBD1 or TRBD2 for D (7 bases each). Looked up from germline, CDR1 is SGHDN and CDR2 is FVKESK. The V and J ends lost 1 base and 2 bases respectively, with 24 bases between them. The CDR3 sequence is 20 residues long. DNA for the CDR3: TGTGCCAGCAGCCAAGGAAGGTTGGGAGGGGGCCCAGCGCCCTACAATGAGCAGTTCTTC. It specifies CASSQGRLGGGPAPYNEQFF.

This chain joins TRBV10-3 and TRBJ2-5, with a weak D call TRBD2 (6 bases). In germline, CDR1 is ENHRY, CDR2 SYGVKD. The CDR3 sequence is 15 residues long. Trimming shortened V by 7 bases and J by 1 base, and 16 bases separated the two germline ends. The CDR3 DNA is TGTGCCATCAAGGATGGGGGGACGGGCCAAGAGACCCAGTACTTC. It specifies CAIKDGGTGQETQYF.

In this sample, this clonotype turned up a few times. The chain couples TRBV28 to TRBJ2-2, with D possibly TRBD1 on 5 matching bases. Germline CDR1 MDHEN, CDR2 SYDVKM. V gave up 2 bases and J gave up 1 base, with 8 bases separating them. The CDR3 is 15 residues long. As DNA, the CDR3 is TGTGCCAGCAGTTTACAGGGATGGAACACCGGGGAGCTGTTTTTT. Encoded protein: CASSLQGWNTGELFF.

V gene TRBV7-9 combines with J gene TRBJ2-3, with a possible D match to TRBD2 (6 bases). Germline CDR1 is SEHNR and CDR2 is FQNEAQ (reference sequence). Trimming stripped 5 bases from V and 4 bases from J, with 19 bases between. The CDR3 is made up of 16 amino acids. In nucleotides, the CDR3 is TGTGCCAGCAGCCAAGGACCCGGGAGTGACTCAGATACGCAGTATTTT. Translated, it gives CASSQGPGSDSDTQYF.

This clonotype was seen more than once but under ten times. This chain connects TRBV20-1 to TRBJ2-1; D remains unclear. This CDR3 comprises 11 residues. V was shortened by 5 bases and J by 4 bases, with 6 bases between the two germline ends. Germline CDR1 is DFQATT and CDR2 is SNEGSKA (reference sequence). The CDR3 region is CSAGPYNEQFF. As DNA, the CDR3 is TGCAGTGCTGGCCCTTACAATGAGCAGTTCTTC.

This clonotype came up a few times. The rearrangement links TRBV27 to TRBJ2-1; maybe TRBD1 (6 bases). With 0 bases removed from V and 4 bases from J, the gap between germline ends came to 13 bases. CDR1 and CDR2 (germline): MNHEY, SMNVEV (reference sequence). CDR3 size: 16 residues. In DNA form, the CDR3 reads TGTGCCAGCAGTTTATCGGGCAGGGGAATATACAATGAGCAGTTCTTC. Its translation: CASSLSGRGIYNEQFF.

This chain uses TRBV19 with TRBJ2-1, with TRBD2 matching over 7 bases. Germline CDR1 reads LNHDA; CDR2 reads SQIVND (reference sequence). The CDR3 runs to 14 residues. The junction had 7 bases not matched to a gene; V was cut back by 7 bases and J by 4 bases. This CDR3 reads CASKTASGYNEQFF. CDR3 nucleotide sequence: TGTGCCAGTAAAACGGCTAGCGGTTACAATGAGCAGTTCTTC.

This clonotype was seen many times. For the CDR3, the DNA is TGTGCCAGCAGTTCAACTAGCGGGAGGGCCATTTTGGAGACCCAGTACTTC. Its protein is CASSSTSGRAILETQYF. The rearrangement links TRBV27 to TRBJ2-5; 13 bases map to TRBD2. With 4 bases clipped from V and 5 bases from J, the junction kept 10 bases outside the gene matches. The CDR3 consists of 17 residues. Germline CDR1 and CDR2: MNHEY and SMNVEV (reference sequence).

The chain employs TRBV29-1 and TRBJ2-6; weak D call: TRBD1 (6 bases). CDR1 is SQVTM, CDR2 ANQGSEA, per germline. Trimming cost V 7 bases and J 2 bases, with 15 bases left between them. This CDR3 comprises 15 residues. This CDR3 reads CSAVTGYAGANVLTF. The CDR3 DNA sequence: TGCAGCGCAGTGACAGGTTACGCTGGGGCCAACGTCCTGACTTTC.

This clonotype was seen a few times. The rearrangement links TRBV7-8 to TRBJ2-7; D is unresolved. Deletions cut 2 bases from V and 7 bases from J, with 15 bases between. CDR3 length: 14 residues. Germline CDR1 is SGHVS and CDR2 is FQNEAQ. In DNA form, the CDR3 reads TGTGCCAGCAGCTTATCGGCCTCTACTTGGGAGCAGTACTTC. This gives the protein CASSLSASTWEQYF. The variable domain in full, with the rest retrieved from reference TRBV7-8 and TRBJ2-7, is GAGVSQSPRYKVAKRGQDVALRCDPISGHVSLFWYQQALGQGPEFLTYFQNEAQLDKSGLPSDRFFAERPEGSVSTLKIQRTQQEDSAVYLCASSLSASTWEQYFGPGTRLTVT.

This clonotype has ten or more counts. The gene calls are TRBV28 and TRBJ2-5; no clear D. V lost 6 bases and J 1 base, leaving 9 bases between the germline ends. Germline assignment: CDR1 MDHEN and CDR2 SYDVKM. CDR3 size: 13 residues. CDR3 sequence reads: CASSSGVQETQYF. CDR3 coding DNA: TGTGCCAGCAGCTCAGGCGTCCAAGAGACCCAGTACTTC.

As concerns this clonotype: The junction departs from the called germline gene at one end, perhaps through a read error. This chain connects TRBV12-3 or TRBV12-4 to TRBJ2-2, with TRBD2 matching over 11 bases. This CDR3 contains 18 residues. This CDR3 reads CASSPDFMTSGNTGEPFF. For the CDR3, the DNA is TGTGCCAGCAGTCCCGACTTCATGACTAGCGGGAACACCGGGGAGCCGTTTTTT.

This clonotype was counted only a few times. The chain recombines TRBV28 with TRBJ2-7; D is ambiguous. With 3 bases removed from V and 3 bases from J, the gap between germline ends came to 9 bases. Per the germline V gene, CDR1 is MDHEN and CDR2 is SYDVKM. The CDR3 runs 13 residues. CDR3 amino acids: CASSLVRHYEQYF. CDR3 nucleotide sequence: TGTGCCAGCAGTTTGGTCAGACACTACGAGCAGTACTTC. Full variable domain (missing parts from reference TRBV28 and TRBJ2-7): DVKVTQSSRYLVKRTGEKVFLECVQDMDHENMFWYRQDPGLGLRLIYFSYDVKMKEKGDIPEGYSVSREKKERFSLILESASTNQTSMYLCASSLVRHYEQYFGPGTRLTVT.

This clonotype was counted many times. J is TRBJ2-7 and V is TRBV5-1; 7 bases fit TRBD2. J was trimmed by 5 bases and V by 0 bases; bases with no gene match: 8. Germline values: CDR1 SGHRS, CDR2 YFSETQ. This CDR3 has 15 amino acids. The CDR3 coding sequence is TGCGCCAGCAGCTTGGGCGGGAGAAAGGTCGACGAGCAGTACTTC. It translates to CASSLGGRKVDEQYF.

The chain combines TRBV7-2 with TRBJ2-1; D is unresolved. The ends were cut back, 5 bases at V and 9 bases at J, with 14 bases in the middle. The CDR3 consists of 13 residues. Germline values: CDR1 SGHTA, CDR2 FQGNSA. The CDR3 protein is CASSIYSDAEQFF. The CDR3 region has the DNA TGTGCCAGCAGCATTTACTCCGATGCTGAGCAGTTCTTC.

This chain uses TRBV7-9 with TRBJ2-3, with TRBD2 as a possible D gene (6 bases). This CDR3 comprises 15 residues. Looked up from germline, CDR1 is SEHNR and CDR2 is FQNEAQ (reference sequence). The V end lost 5 bases, the J end lost 1 base, and 13 bases lay between the germline ends. The CDR3 coding sequence is TGTGCCAGCAGCCAAGAGGCTAGCGGCACAGATACGCAGTATTTT. Translated, it gives CASSQEASGTDTQYF.

This clonotype was counted between two and nine times. The CDR3 sequence: CATSRSDSYSNQPQHF. DNA of the CDR3: TGTGCCACCAGTAGGTCTGACAGCTATAGCAATCAGCCCCAGCATTTT. This chain uses TRBV24-1 with TRBJ1-5; tentative D call: TRBD1 (5 bases). CDR3 length: 16 residues. Germline CDR1 reads KGHDR; CDR2 reads SFDVKD. Trimming took off 6 bases at V and 0 bases at J, with 14 bases between the two ends.

Many counts were recorded for this clonotype. The rearrangement links TRBV28 to TRBJ2-1, with a possible D match to TRBD2 (6 bases). Germline V gene lookup returns CDR1 MDHEN and CDR2 SYDVKM. This CDR3 region has 15 residues. Trimming removed 6 bases at V and 7 bases at J, with 19 bases between. DNA of the CDR3: TGTGCCAGCAGCCACCAGGGAGGACCGGGGAATGAGCAGTTCTTC. Amino acids: CASSHQGGPGNEQFF.

Only a few counts were recorded for this clonotype. The V call is TRBV3-1, the J call TRBJ2-1; D tentatively reads TRBD1 or TRBD2 (5 bases each). CDR3 length: 13 amino acids. Germline values: CDR1 LGHDT, CDR2 YNNKEL (reference sequence). Deletions cut 2 bases from V and 6 bases from J, with 8 bases between. The DNA of the CDR3 is TGTGCCAGCAGCCAACCGGGGCCCAATGAGCAGTTCTTC. Its translation is CASSQPGPNEQFF.

The chain carries TRBV5-8 and TRBJ2-2; the D gene is possibly TRBD2 (5 bases). This CDR3 comprises 14 residues. Germline V gene lookup returns CDR1 SGHTS and CDR2 YDEGEE. Trimming took off 3 bases at V and 5 bases at J, with 11 bases between the two ends. In nucleotides, the CDR3 is TGTGCCAGCAGCTCATTAGAGGGTACCGGGGAGCTGTTTTTT. As protein: CASSSLEGTGELFF.

This chain joins TRBV28 and TRBJ2-7; D is undetermined. Per germline, CDR1 MDHEN and CDR2 SYDVKM. This CDR3 is built from 12 residues. Trimming removed 7 bases at V and 0 bases at J, with 7 bases between. CDR3 coding DNA: TGTGCCAGCACCCAAGGCTCCTACGAGCAGTACTTC. It specifies CASTQGSYEQYF.

This clonotype was counted many times. The chain is built from TRBV12-3 or TRBV12-4 and TRBJ2-1, with 9 bases identical to TRBD1. The CDR3 consists of 14 residues. Trimming took 6 bases from V and 4 from J; bases not matched to a gene: 4. In DNA form, the CDR3 reads TGTGCCAGCAGACCGGGACAGGGTTACAATGAGCAGTTCTTC. Its protein is CASRPGQGYNEQFF.

This clonotype was seen a few times. The chain links TRBV11-1 to TRBJ2-1, with 11 bases that match TRBD2. The CDR3 is 17 residues long. Germline CDR1 and CDR2: SGHAT and FQDESV (reference sequence). With 4 bases clipped from V and 6 bases from J, the junction kept 11 bases outside the gene matches. CDR3 nucleotides: TGTGCCAGCAGCTCGCCTCTCCTAGCGGGAGGTCCCAATGAGCAGTTCTTC. This codes for CASSSPLLAGGPNEQFF.

The CDR3 region is CGGTGSTYEQYF. The CDR3 DNA follows: TGCGGGGGGACAGGAAGTACCTACGAGCAGTACTTC. This chain connects TRBV20-1 to TRBJ2-7; 8 bases map to TRBD1. The CDR3 spans 12 residues. CDR1 DFQATT and CDR2 SNEGSKA come from the germline V gene (reference sequence).

This clonotype was counted many times. The genes are TRBV7-2 and TRBJ2-3; 14 nucleotides align to TRBD2. Germline trimming cut 5 bases from V and 3 bases from J; bases unmatched to any gene: 4. The CDR3 consists of 16 residues. Germline assignment: CDR1 SGHTA and CDR2 FQGNSA. The CDR3 DNA sequence: TGTGCCAGCAGCCAAAGACTAGCGGGAGGGACAGATACGCAGTATTTT. Amino acid sequence: CASSQRLAGGTDTQYF.

This clonotype was counted only a few times. The chain couples TRBV20-1 to TRBJ1-1, with D maybe TRBD1 (6 bases). This CDR3 comprises 13 residues. Germline assignment: CDR1 DFQATT and CDR2 SNEGSKA (reference sequence). V was trimmed by 0 bases and J by 11 bases, leaving 16 bases between them. The CDR3 protein is CSARESGGRGAFF. DNA of the CDR3: TGCAGTGCTAGAGAGTCCGGGGGCAGAGGGGCTTTCTTT.

J is TRBJ2-7 and V is TRBV4-1; D uncertain. Germline CDR1 and CDR2: MGHRA and YSYEKL. The length of the CDR3 is 13 residues. Trimming took 0 bases from V and 4 from J, leaving 7 bases between them. The CDR3 loop is CASSQELPYEQYF. In DNA form, the CDR3 reads TGCGCCAGCAGCCAAGAATTACCGTACGAGCAGTACTTC.

This clonotype appeared a single time. The chain couples TRBV20-1 to TRBJ2-3, with D maybe TRBD1 (6 bases). This CDR3 has 15 amino acids. Per the germline V gene, CDR1 is DFQATT and CDR2 is SNEGSKA (reference sequence). Trimming pared 5 bases from V and 0 bases from J, leaving 15 bases between. The CDR3 sequence is CSAPEPGHSTDTQYF. The CDR3 nucleotides read TGCAGTGCTCCGGAACCGGGACACAGCACAGATACGCAGTATTTT.